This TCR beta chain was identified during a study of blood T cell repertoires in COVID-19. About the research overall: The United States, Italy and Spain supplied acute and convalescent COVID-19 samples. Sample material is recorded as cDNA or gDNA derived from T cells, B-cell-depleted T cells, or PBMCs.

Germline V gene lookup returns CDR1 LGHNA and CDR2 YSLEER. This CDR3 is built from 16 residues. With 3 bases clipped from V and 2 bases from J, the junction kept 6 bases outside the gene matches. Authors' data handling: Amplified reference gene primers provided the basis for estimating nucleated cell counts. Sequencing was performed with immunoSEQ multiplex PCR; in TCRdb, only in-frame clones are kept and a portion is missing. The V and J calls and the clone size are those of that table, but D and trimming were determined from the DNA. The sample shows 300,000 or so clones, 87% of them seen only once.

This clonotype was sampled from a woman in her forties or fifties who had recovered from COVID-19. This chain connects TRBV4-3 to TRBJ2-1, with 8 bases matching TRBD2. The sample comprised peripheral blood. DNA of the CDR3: TGCGCCAGCAGCCACAACTCGCGGGGGGCCTACAATGAGCAGTTCTTC. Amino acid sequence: CASSHNSRGAYNEQFF.